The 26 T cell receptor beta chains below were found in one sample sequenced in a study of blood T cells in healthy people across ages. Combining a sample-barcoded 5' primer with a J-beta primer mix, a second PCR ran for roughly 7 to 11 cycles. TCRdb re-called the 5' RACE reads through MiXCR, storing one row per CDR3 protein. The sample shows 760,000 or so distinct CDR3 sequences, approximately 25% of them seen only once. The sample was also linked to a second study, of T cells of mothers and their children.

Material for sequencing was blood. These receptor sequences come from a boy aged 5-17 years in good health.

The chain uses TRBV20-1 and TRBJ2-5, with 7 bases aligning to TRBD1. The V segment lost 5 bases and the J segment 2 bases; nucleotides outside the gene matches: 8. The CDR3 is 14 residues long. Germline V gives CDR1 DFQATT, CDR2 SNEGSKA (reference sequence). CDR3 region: CSASQGVVQETQYF. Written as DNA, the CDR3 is TGCAGTGCTTCCCAGGGGGTCGTACAAGAGACCCAGTACTTC.

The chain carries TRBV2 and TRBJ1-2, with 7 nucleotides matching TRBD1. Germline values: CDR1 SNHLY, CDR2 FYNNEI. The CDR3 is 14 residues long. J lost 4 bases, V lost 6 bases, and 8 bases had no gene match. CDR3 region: CASRTPGTAYGYTF. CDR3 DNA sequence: TGTGCCAGCAGGACCCCCGGGACAGCCTATGGCTACACCTTC.

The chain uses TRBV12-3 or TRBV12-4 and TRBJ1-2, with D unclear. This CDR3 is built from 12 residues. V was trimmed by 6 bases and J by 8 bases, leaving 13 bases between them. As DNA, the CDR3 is TGTGCCAGCAGATACAACTATCGCGGCTACACCTTC. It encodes CASRYNYRGYTF.

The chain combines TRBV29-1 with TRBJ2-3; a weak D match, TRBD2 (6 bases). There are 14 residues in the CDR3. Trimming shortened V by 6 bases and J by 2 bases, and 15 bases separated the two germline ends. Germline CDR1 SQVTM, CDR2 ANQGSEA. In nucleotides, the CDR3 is TGCAGCGTGCACCGGGACTTCCTCACAGATACGCAGTATTTT. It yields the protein CSVHRDFLTDTQYF.

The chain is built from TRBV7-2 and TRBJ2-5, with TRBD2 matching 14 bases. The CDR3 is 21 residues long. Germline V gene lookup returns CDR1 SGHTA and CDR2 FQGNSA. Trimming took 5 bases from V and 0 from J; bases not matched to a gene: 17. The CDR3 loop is CASSAYIRTSGGYAYQETQYF. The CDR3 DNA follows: TGTGCCAGCAGCGCCTATATAAGGACTAGCGGGGGGTACGCGTACCAAGAGACCCAGTACTTC.

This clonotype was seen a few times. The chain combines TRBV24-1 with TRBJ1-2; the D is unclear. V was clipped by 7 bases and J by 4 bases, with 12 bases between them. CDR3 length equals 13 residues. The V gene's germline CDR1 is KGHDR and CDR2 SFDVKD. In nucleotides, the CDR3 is TGTGCCACCAGCTACGGGAACTTCTATGGCTACACCTTC. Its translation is CATSYGNFYGYTF.

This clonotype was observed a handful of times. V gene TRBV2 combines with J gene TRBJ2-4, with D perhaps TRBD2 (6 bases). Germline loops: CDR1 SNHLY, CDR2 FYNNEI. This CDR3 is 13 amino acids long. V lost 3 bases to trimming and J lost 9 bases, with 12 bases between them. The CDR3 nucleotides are TGTGCCAGCAGTGAGGAGGGGAGGAGCATTCAGTACTTC. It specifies CASSEEGRSIQYF.

The CDR3 region has the DNA TGTGCCAGCAGTTTTCTCGACAGGGACTACGAGCAGTACTTC. Encoded protein: CASSFLDRDYEQYF. This sequence joins TRBV12-3 or TRBV12-4 and TRBJ2-7; 7 bases line up with TRBD1. V was clipped by 3 bases and J by 3 bases; unmatched bases: 5. The CDR3 has 14 residues.

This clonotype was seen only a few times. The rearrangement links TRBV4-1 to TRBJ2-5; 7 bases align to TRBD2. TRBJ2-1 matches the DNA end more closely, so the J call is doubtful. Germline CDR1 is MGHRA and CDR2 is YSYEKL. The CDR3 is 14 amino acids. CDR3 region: CAASGPADYNEQFF. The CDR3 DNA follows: TGCGCCGCTAGCGGACCGGCCGACTACAATGAGCAGTTCTTC.

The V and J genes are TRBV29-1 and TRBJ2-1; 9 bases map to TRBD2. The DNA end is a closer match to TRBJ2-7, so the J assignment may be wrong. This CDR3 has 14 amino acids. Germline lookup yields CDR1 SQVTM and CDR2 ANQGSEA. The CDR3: CSVDRLAGYYEQYF. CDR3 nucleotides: TGCAGCGTTGATCGGCTAGCGGGGTACTACGAGCAGTACTTC.

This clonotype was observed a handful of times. The CDR3 spells CASSQGAGDSYEQYF. In DNA, the CDR3 is TGCGCCAGCAGCCAAGGGGCAGGGGATTCCTACGAGCAGTACTTC. The chain links TRBV4-1 to TRBJ2-7; the D gene is possibly TRBD1 (6 bases). The V end lost 1 base, the J end lost 1 base, and 11 bases lay between the germline ends. This CDR3 is 15 amino acids long. Germline CDR1 and CDR2: MGHRA and YSYEKL.

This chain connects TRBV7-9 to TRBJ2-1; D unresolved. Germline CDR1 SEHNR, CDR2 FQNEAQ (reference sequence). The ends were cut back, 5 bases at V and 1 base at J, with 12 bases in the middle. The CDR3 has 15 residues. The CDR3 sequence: CASSPPGHSYNEQFF. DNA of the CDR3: TGTGCCAGCAGCCCCCCCGGTCATTCCTACAATGAGCAGTTCTTC.

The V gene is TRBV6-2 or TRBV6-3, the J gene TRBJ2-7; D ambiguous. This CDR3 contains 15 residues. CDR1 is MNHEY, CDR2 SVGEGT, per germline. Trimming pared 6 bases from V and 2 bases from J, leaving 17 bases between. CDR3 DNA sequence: TGTGCCAGCAGCCCACTGGGAACCCAAACCTACGAGCAGTACTTC. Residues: CASSPLGTQTYEQYF.

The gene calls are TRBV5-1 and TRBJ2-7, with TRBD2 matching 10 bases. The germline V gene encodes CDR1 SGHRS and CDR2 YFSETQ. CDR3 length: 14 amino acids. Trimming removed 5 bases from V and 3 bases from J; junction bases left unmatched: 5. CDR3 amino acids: CASRTGTSVYEQYF. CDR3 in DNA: TGCGCCAGCAGGACCGGGACTAGCGTCTACGAGCAGTACTTC.

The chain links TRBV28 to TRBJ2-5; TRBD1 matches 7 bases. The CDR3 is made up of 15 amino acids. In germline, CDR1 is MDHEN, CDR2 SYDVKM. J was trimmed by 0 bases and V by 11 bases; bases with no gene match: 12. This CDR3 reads CAVGRDRLYQETQYF. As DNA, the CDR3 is TGTGCCGTCGGCCGGGACAGACTATACCAAGAGACCCAGTACTTC.

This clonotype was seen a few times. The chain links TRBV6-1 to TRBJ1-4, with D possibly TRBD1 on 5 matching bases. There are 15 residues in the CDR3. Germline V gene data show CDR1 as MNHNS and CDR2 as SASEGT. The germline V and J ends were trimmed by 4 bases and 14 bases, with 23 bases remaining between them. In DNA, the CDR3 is TGTGCCAGCAGTGCGGGACGGGTGGGAATGAAAATGCTGTTTTTT. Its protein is CASSAGRVGMKMLFF.

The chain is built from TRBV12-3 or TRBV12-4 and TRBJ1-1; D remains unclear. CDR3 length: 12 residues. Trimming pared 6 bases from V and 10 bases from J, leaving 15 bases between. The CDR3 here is CASRDWTATAFF. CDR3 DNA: TGTGCCAGCAGGGATTGGACGGCAACAGCTTTCTTT.

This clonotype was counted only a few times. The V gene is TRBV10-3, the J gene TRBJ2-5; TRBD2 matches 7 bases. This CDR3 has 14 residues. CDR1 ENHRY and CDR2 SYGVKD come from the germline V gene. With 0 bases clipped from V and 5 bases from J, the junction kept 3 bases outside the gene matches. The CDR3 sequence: CAISESGGSETQYF. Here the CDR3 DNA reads TGTGCCATCAGTGAGTCGGGCGGGAGCGAGACCCAGTACTTC.

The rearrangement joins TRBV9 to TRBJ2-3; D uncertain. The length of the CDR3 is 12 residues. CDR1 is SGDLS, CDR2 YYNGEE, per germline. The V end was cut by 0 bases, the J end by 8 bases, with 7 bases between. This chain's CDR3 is CASSVASGTQYF. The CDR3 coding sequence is TGTGCCAGCAGCGTAGCTTCAGGTACGCAGTATTTT.

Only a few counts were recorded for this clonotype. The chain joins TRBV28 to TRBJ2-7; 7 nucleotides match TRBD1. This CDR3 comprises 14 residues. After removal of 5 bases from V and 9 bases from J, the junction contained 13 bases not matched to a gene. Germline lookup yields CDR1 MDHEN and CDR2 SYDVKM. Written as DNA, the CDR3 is TGTGCCAGCAGTCCCCCGTCGACAGGGTCGAGGCAGTACTTC. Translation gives CASSPPSTGSRQYF.

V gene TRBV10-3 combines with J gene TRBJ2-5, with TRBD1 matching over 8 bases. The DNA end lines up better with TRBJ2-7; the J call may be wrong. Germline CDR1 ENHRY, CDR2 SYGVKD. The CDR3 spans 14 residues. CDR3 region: CAISAAQGDGEQYF. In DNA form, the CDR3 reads TGTGCCATCAGCGCGGCACAGGGGGACGGCGAGCAGTACTTC.

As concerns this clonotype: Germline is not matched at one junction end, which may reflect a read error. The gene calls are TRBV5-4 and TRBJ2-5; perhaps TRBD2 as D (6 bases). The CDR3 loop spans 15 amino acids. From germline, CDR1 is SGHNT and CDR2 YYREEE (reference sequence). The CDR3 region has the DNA TGTGCCAGCAGCCCTCGAGGTGGGCCGGACTACGAGCAGCACTTC. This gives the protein CASSPRGGPDYEQHF.

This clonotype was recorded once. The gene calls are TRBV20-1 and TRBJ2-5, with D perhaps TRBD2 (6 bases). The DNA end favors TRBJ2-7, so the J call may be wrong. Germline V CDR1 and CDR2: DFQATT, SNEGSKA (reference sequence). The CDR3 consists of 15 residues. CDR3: CSARGLASSSYEQYF. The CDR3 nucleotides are TGCAGTGCTAGGGGCCTAGCGTCAAGCTCCTACGAGCAGTACTTC.

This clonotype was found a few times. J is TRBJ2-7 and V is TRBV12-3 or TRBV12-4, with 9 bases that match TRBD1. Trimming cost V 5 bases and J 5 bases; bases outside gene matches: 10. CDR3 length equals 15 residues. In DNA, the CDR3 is TGTGCCAGCAGTAAGGGACAGGGAGTCATCCACGAGCAGTACTTC. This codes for CASSKGQGVIHEQYF.

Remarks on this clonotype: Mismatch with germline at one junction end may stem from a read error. The CDR3 DNA is TGTGCCAGCAGTTGGGACAGCACAGATGCGCAGTATTTT. This sequence encodes CASSWDSTDAQYF. The chain couples TRBV12-3 or TRBV12-4 to TRBJ2-3; TRBD1 matches at 7 bases. This CDR3 has 13 residues.

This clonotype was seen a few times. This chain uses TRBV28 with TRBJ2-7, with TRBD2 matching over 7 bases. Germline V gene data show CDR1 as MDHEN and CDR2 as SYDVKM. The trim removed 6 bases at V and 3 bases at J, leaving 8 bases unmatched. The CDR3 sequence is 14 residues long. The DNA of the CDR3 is TGTGCCAGCAGCCTTGAGCGGGGATACTACGAGCAGTACTTC. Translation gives CASSLERGYYEQYF.